This T cell receptor (beta chain) comes out of a study of beta chain features in type 1 diabetes. The overall study: Across the samples, 107,917,701 sorted cells were examined in total.

One heparinised blood draw, averaging about 100 mL, came from each donor. About this clone itself: Its specificity is unknown.

General study findings and limits: In comparison with healthy donors, patients had naive, central memory and Treg TCRB repertoires that appeared more similar. Patients and controls would be equally affected if PCR favored shorter templates.

Germline lookup yields CDR1 SGHTA and CDR2 FQGNSA. This CDR3 region has 15 residues. V lost 5 bases, J lost 6 bases, and 10 bases stayed unmatched. Sequenced material consisted of expressed TCRB transcripts (all of the isolated RNA was reverse transcribed). Data came from immunoSEQ multiplex PCR; TCRdb stores just in-frame clones and leaves some out. Of about 140,000 clones in the sample, roughly 7.2% are singletons; the top ten hold 1.4%. Material for sequencing was central memory CD4+ T cells from blood. This chain uses TRBV7-2 with TRBJ2-7; TRBD2 matches at 10 bases. This TCR was recovered from a woman younger than 45 in good health. CDR3 in amino acids: CASSPSASGSLEQYF. The CDR3 DNA sequence: TGTGCCAGCAGCCCGTCGGCTAGCGGGAGCCTCGAGCAGTACTTC.